This T cell receptor beta chain was observed in a study of T cells after posttransplantation cyclophosphamide. Findings and limits, study-wide: After PTCy, TRB diversity resembled that of CNI/methotrexate controls.

TCRdb's table, derived via immunoSEQ multiplex PCR, lists solely in-frame clones and lacks some. The sample carries just over 65,000 clones, over 85% recorded once. With 0 bases removed from V and 0 bases from J, the gap between germline ends came to 11 bases. The germline V gene encodes CDR1 LGHNA and CDR2 YSLEER. CDR3 length equals 16 residues. Note on this clone: Its antigen is unknown.

This sequence joins TRBV4-3 and TRBJ1-1; no clear D. Specimen: PBMCs. This receptor was obtained from a woman aged 25 to 39 in good health and a related stem cell transplant donor. CDR3 in DNA: TGCGCCAGCAGCCAAGAACCCAGTACGGTGAACACTGAAGCTTTCTTT. It encodes CASSQEPSTVNTEAFF.